This T cell receptor beta chain was recovered during a study of blood T cell repertoires in COVID-19. Study summary: There were acute and convalescent COVID-19 samples, and they came from the United States, Italy and Spain.

This CDR3 has 18 amino acids. Germline CDR1 reads LGHNT; CDR2 reads FRNRAP. After removal of 3 bases from V and 7 bases from J, the junction contained 15 bases not matched to a gene. Participants were aged about 18 to 90 years, lived in over 20 US areas, and enrolled virtually. The study assigned cohorts using participant-reported clinical history. TCRdb keeps only in-frame clones here, not all; method: immunoSEQ multiplex PCR. The sample gives tens of thousands of clones, approximately 82% of which show up once; about 5% is in the top ten. The genes are TRBV12-5 and TRBJ2-3; the match to TRBD2 covers 11 bases. The source is a woman aged 50 to 60 with acute COVID-19. The sample comprised PBMCs or T cells enriched from blood (not recorded which). The CDR3 spells CASGFSPLSGGAVNTQYF. The CDR3 DNA reads TGTGCTAGTGGTTTTAGTCCCCTTAGCGGGGGGGCCGTGAATACGCAGTATTTT.